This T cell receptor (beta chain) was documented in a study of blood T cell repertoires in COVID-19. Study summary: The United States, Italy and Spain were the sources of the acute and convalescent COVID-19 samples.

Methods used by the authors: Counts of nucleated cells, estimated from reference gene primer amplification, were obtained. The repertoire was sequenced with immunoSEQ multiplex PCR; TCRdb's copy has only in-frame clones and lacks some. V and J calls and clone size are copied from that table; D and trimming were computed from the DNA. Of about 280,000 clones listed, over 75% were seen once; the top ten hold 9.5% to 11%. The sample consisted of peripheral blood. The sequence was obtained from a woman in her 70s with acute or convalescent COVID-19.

CDR3 loop: CASSLGDFGYGYTF. The CDR3 nucleotides read TGCGCCAGCAGCTTGGGGGACTTCGGATATGGCTACACCTTC. The genes are TRBV5-1 and TRBJ1-2, with D possibly matching TRBD1 (5 bases). The CDR3 runs 14 residues. CDR1 SGHRS and CDR2 YFSETQ come from the germline V gene. V was trimmed by 0 bases and J by 5 bases, leaving 11 bases between them.